This T cell receptor (beta chain) was observed in a study of blood T cell repertoires in COVID-19. This clone was detected once. Data came from immunoSEQ multiplex PCR; TCRdb stores just in-frame clones and leaves some out. This table holds hundreds of thousands of clones, about nine tenths found once. V gave up 0 bases and J gave up 5 bases, with 14 bases separating them. Germline-derived CDR1 and CDR2 are GTSNPN and SVGIG (reference sequence). This CDR3 has 14 amino acids. The sequencing sample was made of PBMCs or T cells enriched from blood (not recorded which). The receptor was derived from a man aged 35 to 55 who had recovered from COVID-19. This rearrangement joins TRBV30 to TRBJ2-7, with D perhaps TRBD2 (5 bases). CDR3 loop: CAWSVRGLKNEQYF. The CDR3 DNA sequence: TGTGCCTGGAGTGTACGAGGGTTGAAGAACGAGCAGTACTTC.